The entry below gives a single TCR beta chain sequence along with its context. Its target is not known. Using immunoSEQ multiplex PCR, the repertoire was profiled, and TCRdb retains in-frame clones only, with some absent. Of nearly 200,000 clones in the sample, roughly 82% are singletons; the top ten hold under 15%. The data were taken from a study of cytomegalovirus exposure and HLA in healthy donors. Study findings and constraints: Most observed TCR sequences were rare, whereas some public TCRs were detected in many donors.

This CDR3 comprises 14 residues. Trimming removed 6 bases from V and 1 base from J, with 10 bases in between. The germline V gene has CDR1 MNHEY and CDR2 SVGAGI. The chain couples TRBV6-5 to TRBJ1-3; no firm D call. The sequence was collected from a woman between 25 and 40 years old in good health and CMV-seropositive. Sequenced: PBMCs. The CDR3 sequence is CASSPVRSGNTIYF. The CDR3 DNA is TGTGCCAGCAGCCCTGTGAGATCTGGAAACACCATATATTTT.